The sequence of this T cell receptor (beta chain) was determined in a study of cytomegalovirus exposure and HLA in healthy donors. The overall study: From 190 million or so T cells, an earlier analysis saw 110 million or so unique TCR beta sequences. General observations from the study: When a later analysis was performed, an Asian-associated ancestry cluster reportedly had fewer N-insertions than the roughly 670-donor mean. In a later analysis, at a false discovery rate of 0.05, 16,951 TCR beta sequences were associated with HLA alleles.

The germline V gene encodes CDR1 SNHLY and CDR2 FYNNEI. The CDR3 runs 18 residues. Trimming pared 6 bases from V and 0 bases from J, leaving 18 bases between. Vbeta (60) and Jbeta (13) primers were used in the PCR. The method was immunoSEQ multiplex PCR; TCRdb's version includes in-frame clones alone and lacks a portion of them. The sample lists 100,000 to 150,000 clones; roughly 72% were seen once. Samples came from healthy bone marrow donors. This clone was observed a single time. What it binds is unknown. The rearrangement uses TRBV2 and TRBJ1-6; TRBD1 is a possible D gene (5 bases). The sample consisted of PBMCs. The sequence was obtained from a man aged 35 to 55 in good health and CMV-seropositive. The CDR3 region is CASSPYAGQSSYNSPLHF. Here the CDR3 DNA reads TGTGCCAGCAGCCCTTACGCAGGGCAGAGCTCCTATAATTCACCCCTCCACTTT.